Following are 9 T cell receptor beta chains from one sample sequenced in a study of T cell responses to AZD1222 COVID-19 vaccine. The protocol was immunoSEQ multiplex PCR, while the TCRdb copy is restricted to in-frame clones and leaves out a portion. Seen here are around 100,000 clones, about 85% observed once, and the top ten hold about 2.9%. The starting material was peripheral blood, obtained on day 0 of AZD1222 vaccination. The source is an adult in good health.

This chain connects TRBV2 to TRBJ2-2; D gene unclear. The V end was cut by 2 bases, the J end by 9 bases, with 7 bases between. Germline CDR1 is SNHLY and CDR2 is FYNNEI. This CDR3 is 12 amino acids long. The CDR3: CASSEFARELFF. CDR3 DNA: TGTGCCAGCAGTGAATTTGCCCGGGAGCTGTTTTTT.

This chain joins TRBV21-1 and TRBJ1-2. TRBV21-1 is recorded as a pseudogene. This CDR3 has 12 amino acids. This CDR3 reads CASSSRTYGYTF. The CDR3 DNA reads as TGTGCCAGCAGCTCAAGAACCTATGGCTACACCTTC.

This clone was found once. The J gene is TRBJ1-5, the V gene TRBV7-2; D unresolved. Deletions cut 1 base from V and 0 bases from J, with 13 bases between. Germline assignment: CDR1 SGHTA and CDR2 FQGNSA. The CDR3 length is 17 residues. The CDR3 nucleotides read TGTGCCAGCAGCTTAGAACTATTTGGGATTAGCAATCAGCCCCAGCATTTT. Translated, it gives CASSLELFGISNQPQHF. The variable domain in full, with the rest retrieved from reference TRBV7-2 and TRBJ1-5, is GAGVSQSPSNKVTEKGKDVELRCDPISGHTALYWYRQSLGQGLEFLIYFQGNSAPDKSGLPSDRFSAERTGGSVSTLTIQRTQQEDSAVYLCASSLELFGISNQPQHFGDGTRLSIL.

This rearrangement joins TRBV9 to TRBJ2-1; 10 nucleotides align to TRBD1. The CDR3 is 16 residues long. The V and J ends lost 3 bases and 4 bases, in that order; junction bases with no gene match: 7. The germline gives CDR1 SGDLS, CDR2 YYNGEE. The CDR3 region is CASSEPGQGGYNEQFF. The CDR3 nucleotides read TGTGCCAGCAGCGAGCCCGGACAGGGGGGGTACAATGAGCAGTTCTTC.

Of note for this clone: One junction end disagrees with the germline gene, perhaps due to a read error. This rearrangement joins TRBV5-1 to TRBJ2-1; TRBD1 matches at 10 bases. CDR1 is SGHRS, CDR2 YFSETQ, per germline. This CDR3 is built from 14 residues. Written as DNA, the CDR3 is TGTGCCAGCAGCCGGACAGGGGGGACGAGTGAGCAGTTCTTC. It encodes CASSRTGGTSEQFF.

The V and J genes are TRBV2 and TRBJ2-3, with 12 bases lining up with TRBD1. This CDR3 is 14 amino acids long. J gave up 4 bases and V 9 bases, and 5 bases lay outside the gene matches. CDR1 and CDR2 (germline): SNHLY, FYNNEI. Here the CDR3 reads CARGGTGGPDTQYF. The CDR3 DNA sequence: TGTGCCAGGGGTGGGACAGGGGGCCCAGATACGCAGTATTTT.

J is TRBJ2-3 and V is TRBV4-1; a possible D gene is TRBD2 (6 bases). The V and J ends lost 0 bases and 7 bases respectively, with 17 bases between them. The germline gives CDR1 MGHRA, CDR2 YSYEKL. The CDR3 has 16 amino acids. The DNA of the CDR3 is TGCGCCAGCAGCCAAGAGGAGCCGGGACTGAGAAATACGCAGTATTTT. Its translation is CASSQEEPGLRNTQYF.

V usage is TRBV12-3 or TRBV12-4 and J usage is TRBJ1-2, with D possibly TRBD1 on 5 matching bases. The V gene lost 6 bases and the J gene lost 6 bases, with 14 bases spanning the gap. The CDR3 runs 13 residues. The DNA for the CDR3 is TGTGCCAGCAGACCTGACAGCAACCATGGCTACACCTTC. This sequence encodes CASRPDSNHGYTF.

The V and J genes are TRBV6-5 and TRBJ2-5; the D gene is possibly TRBD1 (6 bases). The CDR3 consists of 14 residues. V lost 2 bases to trimming and J lost 5 bases, with 12 bases between them. CDR1 and CDR2 from the germline V gene are MNHEY and SVGAGI. The CDR3: CASSYQGRRETQYF. The DNA for the CDR3 is TGTGCCAGCAGTTACCAGGGGCGTAGGGAGACCCAGTACTTC.